The entry that follows covers one TCR beta chain sequence. The CDR3 has 13 amino acids. In germline, CDR1 is SGHRS, CDR2 YFSETQ. V trimming: 4 bases; J trimming: 7 bases; junction bases outside the gene matches: 7. The method was immunoSEQ multiplex PCR; TCRdb's version includes in-frame clones alone and lacks a portion of them. The data contain approximately 190,000 clones, 84% of them singletons. This sample stems from a study of blood T cell repertoires in COVID-19. The receptor's source is a woman aged 70-85 years with active or convalescent COVID-19. The sequenced material came from peripheral blood. The chain carries TRBV5-1 and TRBJ2-5, with 7 bases aligning to TRBD2. The CDR3 nucleotides read TGCGCCAGCAGCCCCGGGGGGTTAGGGACCCAGTACTTC. It codes for CASSPGGLGTQYF.